The T cell receptor (beta chain) described here comes from a study of blood T cell repertoires in COVID-19. On the study more broadly: T cells, B-cell-depleted T cells, or PBMCs supplied cDNA or gDNA.

The data were produced by immunoSEQ multiplex PCR, yet TCRdb's version contains in-frame clones alone and is incomplete. The sample records around 450,000 clones, roughly 90% being singletons. This CDR3 region has 13 residues. Germline V lookup: CDR1 SEHNR, CDR2 FQNEAQ (reference sequence). The germline V and J ends were trimmed by 3 bases and 0 bases, with 5 bases remaining between them. The V and J genes are TRBV7-9 and TRBJ1-1; D is undetermined. The receptor was isolated from a woman aged 18-29 years who had recovered from COVID-19. Sequences were obtained from PBMCs or T cells enriched from blood (not recorded which). The CDR3 DNA follows: TGTGCCAGCAGCTTCCTTTTGAACACTGAAGCTTTCTTT. This encodes CASSFLLNTEAFF.